One and the same sample provided the 3 T cell receptor beta chains below, sequenced in a study of T cell repertoires in cytomegalovirus infection. Each CDR3 protein gets one entry after TCRdb re-called the reads with MiXCR. In the table there are about 740,000 distinct CDR3 sequences, roughly a third of which are singletons. The sequencing input was PBMCs. These receptors came from a human donor in good health (CMV status not recorded). Some clones in this sample may be carry-over from other donors' samples.

This chain joins TRBV24-1 and TRBJ2-1; the D gene is possibly TRBD1 (6 bases). Germline V gene sequence: CDR1 KGHDR, CDR2 SFDVKD. This CDR3 has 13 amino acids. V was clipped by 7 bases and J by 7 bases, with 13 bases between them. This CDR3 is CATRGALVNEQFF. In nucleotides, the CDR3 is TGTGCCACCAGGGGGGCCCTAGTAAATGAGCAGTTCTTC.

The chain employs TRBV5-6 and TRBJ2-7, with TRBD2 matching over 12 bases. Germline V lookup: CDR1 SGHDT, CDR2 YYEEEE. The CDR3 contains 15 residues. Trimming cost V 2 bases and J 6 bases; bases outside gene matches: 6. CDR3 bases: TGTGCCAGCAGCTTTCGGGCTAGCGGGAGGGTCGAGCAGTACTTC. This translates into CASSFRASGRVEQYF.

This clonotype has a handful of counts. The J gene is TRBJ2-7, the V gene TRBV7-6, with a possible D match to TRBD2 (7 bases). The V end lost 3 bases, the J end lost 0 bases, and 18 bases lay between the germline ends. Germline values: CDR1 SGHVS, CDR2 FNYEAQ. The CDR3 length is 17 residues. The CDR3 nucleotides are TGTGCCAGCAGCTTTGCCCCTGCGGGGGCGTACTCCTACGAGCAGTACTTC. As protein: CASSFAPAGAYSYEQYF.